The 28 T cell receptor beta chains below all came from one sample that was sequenced in a study of T cells after yellow fever vaccination. TCRdb used MiXCR to reprocess the 5' RACE reads, holding one entry per CDR3 protein. The sample yields hundreds of thousands of distinct CDR3 sequences, 3.6% seen once. Sequenced material: PBMCs, taken on the day of the yellow fever booster vaccination. Receptors were obtained from a man between 18 and 29 years old who received the YFV17D yellow fever vaccine.

This clonotype was detected ten times or more. This chain joins TRBV5-4 and TRBJ2-2; D is possibly TRBD1 or TRBD2 (5 bases each). The CDR3 loop spans 11 amino acids. V was pared by 9 bases and J by 5 bases, with 8 bases between. Germline-derived CDR1 and CDR2 are SGHNT and YYREEE (reference sequence). CDR3 protein: CATWGTGELFF. In DNA form, the CDR3 reads TGTGCCACCTGGGGGACCGGGGAGCTGTTTTTT.

This clonotype was detected only a few times. This sequence joins TRBV7-9 and TRBJ2-3; 15 bases align to TRBD2. Germline-derived CDR1 and CDR2 are SEHNR and FQNEAQ (reference sequence). V lost 6 bases, J lost 5 bases, and 3 bases stayed unmatched. The CDR3 spans 15 residues. In DNA form, the CDR3 reads TGTGCCAGCAGGTCGGGACTAGCGGGGGGAGATACGCAGTATTTT. Protein: CASRSGLAGGDTQYF. Together with reference TRBV7-9 and TRBJ2-3, the CDR3 gives the full variable domain: DTGVSQNPRHKITKRGQNVTFRCDPISEHNRLYWYRQTLGQGPEFLTYFQNEAQLEKSRLLSDRFSAERPKGSFSTLEIQRTEQGDSAMYLCASRSGLAGGDTQYFGPGTRLTVL.

The V and J genes are TRBV5-4 and TRBJ2-2; maybe TRBD2 (6 bases). CDR1 is SGHNT, CDR2 YYREEE, per germline (reference sequence). V was trimmed by 9 bases and J by 6 bases, leaving 15 bases between them. The CDR3 sequence is 13 residues long. CDR3 DNA: TGTGCCACTCCCCTGTCGGGGGCCGGGGAGCTGTTTTTT. This translates into CATPLSGAGELFF.

In its sample, this clonotype was seen many times. The genes are TRBV27 and TRBJ2-6, with a possible D match to TRBD1 (7 bases). Trimming left V 5 bases short and J 0 bases short, with 14 bases between. Germline-derived CDR1 and CDR2 are MNHEY and SMNVEV (reference sequence). The CDR3 loop spans 17 amino acids. The CDR3 region is CASSPGDRISGANVLTF. In nucleotides, the CDR3 is TGTGCCAGCAGTCCGGGGGACAGAATCTCTGGGGCCAACGTCCTGACTTTC.

This clonotype was detected ten times or more. The rearrangement uses TRBV4-1 and TRBJ2-5, with D tentatively TRBD2 (5 bases). Between the trimmed V and J ends, which lost 2 bases and 3 bases, there was a span of 13 bases. Germline loops: CDR1 MGHRA, CDR2 YSYEKL. The CDR3 totals 15 residues. CDR3 loop: CASSQPGSAKETQYF. CDR3 DNA sequence: TGCGCCAGCAGCCAACCGGGGTCAGCAAAAGAGACCCAGTACTTC.

This clonotype was observed at least ten times. This sequence joins TRBV7-6 and TRBJ1-5, with D unclear. The CDR3 runs 13 residues. Germline V gives CDR1 SGHVS, CDR2 FNYEAQ. V was cut by 5 bases and J by 5 bases, with 10 bases left in between. The CDR3 protein is CASSPSRYQPQHF. The CDR3 DNA follows: TGTGCCAGCAGCCCTTCTAGATATCAGCCCCAGCATTTT.

The chain has TRBV4-3 and TRBJ1-2; D ambiguous. Between the trimmed V and J ends, which lost 3 bases and 5 bases, there was a span of 19 bases. The CDR3 has 16 amino acids. Germline-derived CDR1 and CDR2 are LGHNA and YSLEER. In DNA, the CDR3 is TGCGCCAGCAGCCATCGTGGACGCCAGGAACTTTATGGCTACACCTTC. Its protein product is CASSHRGRQELYGYTF.

Only a few counts were recorded for this clonotype. The rearrangement joins TRBV4-1 to TRBJ2-7; TRBD2 agrees at 12 bases. The V gene's germline CDR1 is MGHRA and CDR2 YSYEKL. Losses at the gene ends were 2 bases for V and 4 bases for J; bases not matched to a gene: 3. The CDR3 is 15 amino acids. The CDR3 spells CASSQPTSGGYEQYF. The CDR3 region has the DNA TGCGCCAGCAGCCAACCGACTAGCGGGGGATACGAGCAGTACTTC.

This clonotype has a count of ten or more. The gene calls are TRBV20-1 and TRBJ2-3; 9 bases align to TRBD2. Germline lookup yields CDR1 DFQATT and CDR2 SNEGSKA (reference sequence). CDR3 size: 15 residues. V lost 6 bases, J lost 1 base, and 8 bases stayed unmatched. This CDR3 is CSAGTRTSGTDTQYF. DNA of the CDR3: TGCAGTGCCGGAACCCGGACTAGCGGCACAGATACGCAGTATTTT.

This clonotype came up many times. This chain connects TRBV20-1 to TRBJ1-6; D may be TRBD1 (6 bases). V gave up 0 bases and J gave up 6 bases, with 6 bases separating them. There are 13 residues in the CDR3. Germline V gives CDR1 DFQATT, CDR2 SNEGSKA (reference sequence). The CDR3 DNA is TGCAGTGCTAGAGACAGGGGTAATTCACCCCTCCACTTT. Translated: CSARDRGNSPLHF.

In its sample, this clonotype was seen many times. The chain has TRBV5-5 and TRBJ2-1, with TRBD1 identical over 8 bases. Germline V lookup: CDR1 SGHKS, CDR2 YYEKEE (reference sequence). V trimming: 4 bases; J trimming: 7 bases; junction bases outside the gene matches: 4. The CDR3 consists of 13 residues. CDR3 nucleotides: TGTGCCAGCAGCCGGACAGGGCAGAATGAGCAGTTCTTC. Protein: CASSRTGQNEQFF.

This clonotype turned up a few times. The gene calls are TRBV12-3 or TRBV12-4 and TRBJ2-3; 10 nucleotides line up with TRBD2. CDR3 length: 16 amino acids. After removal of 2 bases from V and 1 base from J, the junction contained 3 bases not matched to a gene. The CDR3 spells CASSLQAGGGTDTQYF. DNA for the CDR3: TGTGCCAGCAGTTTACAAGCGGGGGGGGGCACAGATACGCAGTATTTT.

This clonotype was counted at least ten times. J is TRBJ2-1 and V is TRBV7-3; D might be TRBD1 (6 bases). Germline-derived CDR1 and CDR2 are SGHTA and FQGTGA. V dropped 5 bases and J dropped 2 bases, with 10 bases sitting between them. The CDR3 sequence is 14 residues long. The CDR3 DNA follows: TGTGCCAGCAGCAGGGACACCACCTACAATGAGCAGTTCTTC. Translated: CASSRDTTYNEQFF.

This clonotype came up a few times. The V call is TRBV7-2, the J call TRBJ2-7; TRBD1 matches at 7 bases. Per the germline V gene, CDR1 is SGHTA and CDR2 is FQGNSA. This CDR3 contains 13 residues. V shed 5 bases and J 3 bases; nucleotides not matched to a gene: 4. The DNA of the CDR3 is TGTGCCAGCAGCCGACAGGGAGACTACGAGCAGTACTTC. This codes for CASSRQGDYEQYF. Variable domain in full (rest from reference TRBV7-2 and TRBJ2-7): GAGVSQSPSNKVTEKGKDVELRCDPISGHTALYWYRQSLGQGLEFLIYFQGNSAPDKSGLPSDRFSAERTGGSVSTLTIQRTQQEDSAVYLCASSRQGDYEQYFGPGTRLTVT.

A remark on this clonotype: One end of the junction fails to match germline, which may point to a read error. V gene TRBV15 combines with J gene TRBJ1-2; D gene ambiguous. The CDR3 is 15 residues long. The germline V gene encodes CDR1 LNHNV and CDR2 YYDKDF (reference sequence). The CDR3 sequence is CATSRDRTAPYGCTF. CDR3 in DNA: TGTGCCACCAGCAGAGATCGCACAGCTCCTTATGGCTGCACCTTC.

This clonotype has ten or more counts. V gene TRBV7-9 combines with J gene TRBJ2-1, with 7 bases matching TRBD2. Germline-derived CDR1 and CDR2 are SEHNR and FQNEAQ (reference sequence). The CDR3 contains 12 residues. V was pared by 6 bases and J by 15 bases, with 11 bases of the junction left unmatched. CDR3 sequence: CASRSRAGEWFF. CDR3 in DNA: TGTGCCAGCAGATCACGGGCGGGGGAGTGGTTCTTC. Filled out from reference TRBV7-9 and TRBJ2-1, the complete variable domain reads DTGVSQNPRHKITKRGQNVTFRCDPISEHNRLYWYRQTLGQGPEFLTYFQNEAQLEKSRLLSDRFSAERPKGSFSTLEIQRTEQGDSAMYLCASRSRAGEWFFGPGTRLTVL.

The J gene is TRBJ2-3, the V gene TRBV20-1, with D possibly being TRBD1 (5 bases). CDR1 and CDR2 (germline): DFQATT, SNEGSKA (reference sequence). V was shortened by 3 bases and J by 3 bases, with 7 bases between the two germline ends. The CDR3 has 12 residues. In nucleotides, the CDR3 is TGCAGTGCTAGCCCAGGGACAGATACGCAGTATTTT. Amino acids: CSASPGTDTQYF.

There are a few counts of this clonotype. This sequence joins TRBV19 and TRBJ1-2; 7 bases line up with TRBD1. The CDR3 totals 15 residues. V lost 7 bases, J lost 4 bases, and 12 bases stayed unmatched. CDR1 and CDR2 (germline): LNHDA, SQIVND (reference sequence). This chain's CDR3 is CASTTRDSLSYGYTF. In DNA form, the CDR3 reads TGTGCCAGTACAACCCGGGACAGTCTCTCCTATGGCTACACCTTC.

This rearrangement joins TRBV5-6 to TRBJ2-1, with TRBD1 identical over 10 bases. The V gene's germline CDR1 is SGHDT and CDR2 YYEEEE. Trimming at V came to 4 bases and at J to 8 bases, leaving 9 bases not matched to a gene. This CDR3 has 15 amino acids. CDR3 loop: CASSTGTGDGDEQFF. DNA for the CDR3: TGTGCCAGCAGCACCGGGACAGGGGATGGCGATGAGCAGTTCTTC.

Many counts were recorded for this clonotype. The CDR3 DNA sequence: TGCGCCAGCAGCCAAGACCCCGTACAGGGTAAAGGGCGTCAGCCCCAGCATTTT. Translating gives CASSQDPVQGKGRQPQHF. The chain couples TRBV4-3 to TRBJ1-5; TRBD1 might be the D (6 bases). Between the trimmed V and J ends, which lost 0 bases and 6 bases, there was a span of 21 bases. From germline, CDR1 is LGHNA and CDR2 YSLEER. CDR3 size: 18 residues.

This clonotype was detected ten times or more. The V and J genes are TRBV20-1 and TRBJ2-3, with D possibly matching TRBD2 (5 bases). V was clipped by 3 bases and J by 6 bases, with 13 bases between them. CDR3 length: 13 residues. Germline loops: CDR1 DFQATT, CDR2 SNEGSKA (reference sequence). The CDR3 here is CSASPSSIDTQYF. In DNA, the CDR3 is TGCAGTGCTAGCCCTTCTAGCATCGATACGCAGTATTTT.

The chain employs TRBV5-4 and TRBJ2-1; D uncertain. V was trimmed by 0 bases and J by 4 bases, leaving 5 bases between them. CDR1 SGHNT and CDR2 YYREEE come from the germline V gene (reference sequence). The CDR3 spans 13 residues. DNA of the CDR3: TGTGCCAGCAGCTTGGGACATTACAATGAGCAGTTCTTC. Encoded protein: CASSLGHYNEQFF.

This clonotype was seen repeatedly, ten times or more. The V gene is TRBV6-5, the J gene TRBJ2-1; D gene uncertain. Germline V lookup: CDR1 MNHEY, CDR2 SVGAGI. This CDR3 is built from 13 residues. V was shortened by 1 base and J by 9 bases, with 10 bases between the two germline ends. CDR3 sequence reads: CASSYYAGGEQFF. The CDR3 nucleotides are TGTGCCAGCAGTTACTATGCTGGCGGTGAGCAGTTCTTC.

There are a few counts of this clonotype. The CDR3 region has the DNA TGTGCCTGGAGCATCTCTGGGCAGAGCTCCTATAATTCACCCCTCCACTTT. Protein: CAWSISGQSSYNSPLHF. The genes are TRBV30 and TRBJ1-6; no firm D call. Trimming took off 3 bases at V and 0 bases at J, with 15 bases between the two ends. The CDR3 covers 17 residues. Germline CDR1 is GTSNPN and CDR2 is SVGIG (reference sequence).

The chain carries TRBV7-2 and TRBJ2-7; 11 nucleotides agree with TRBD2. After removal of 5 bases from V and 2 bases from J, the junction contained 11 bases not matched to a gene. The CDR3 consists of 17 residues. Germline CDR1 is SGHTA and CDR2 is FQGNSA. DNA of the CDR3: TGTGCCAGCAGCCTATGGGGATTTAGCGGGGGGGCCTACGAGCAGTACTTC. As protein: CASSLWGFSGGAYEQYF.

The chain links TRBV7-9 to TRBJ2-3; 14 bases are a match to TRBD2. Germline CDR1 is SEHNR and CDR2 is FQNEAQ (reference sequence). The CDR3 sequence is 18 residues long. V trimming: 5 bases; J trimming: 3 bases; junction bases outside the gene matches: 10. DNA of the CDR3: TGTGCCAGCAGCCCCCAGTGGACTAGCGGGGGGCCGACAGATACGCAGTATTTT. Translation: CASSPQWTSGGPTDTQYF.

There are many counts of this clonotype. This sequence joins TRBV7-9 and TRBJ2-3; the D gene is possibly TRBD1 (7 bases). The length of the CDR3 is 18 residues. V gave up 1 base and J gave up 2 bases, with 19 bases separating them. In germline, CDR1 is SEHNR, CDR2 FQNEAQ (reference sequence). The CDR3 coding sequence is TGTGCCAGCAGCTTAGAGGGGGCGGGGCGCCGCCTCACAGATACGCAGTATTTT. Translation gives CASSLEGAGRRLTDTQYF.

This clonotype was counted a few times. The rearrangement uses TRBV29-1 and TRBJ2-3, with 7 bases that match TRBD1. The CDR3 has 12 amino acids. The trim removed 6 bases at V and 2 bases at J, leaving 2 bases unmatched. Per the germline V gene, CDR1 is SQVTM and CDR2 is ANQGSEA. The DNA of the CDR3 is TGCAGCGTACAGGGGCTCACAGATACGCAGTATTTT. Protein: CSVQGLTDTQYF.